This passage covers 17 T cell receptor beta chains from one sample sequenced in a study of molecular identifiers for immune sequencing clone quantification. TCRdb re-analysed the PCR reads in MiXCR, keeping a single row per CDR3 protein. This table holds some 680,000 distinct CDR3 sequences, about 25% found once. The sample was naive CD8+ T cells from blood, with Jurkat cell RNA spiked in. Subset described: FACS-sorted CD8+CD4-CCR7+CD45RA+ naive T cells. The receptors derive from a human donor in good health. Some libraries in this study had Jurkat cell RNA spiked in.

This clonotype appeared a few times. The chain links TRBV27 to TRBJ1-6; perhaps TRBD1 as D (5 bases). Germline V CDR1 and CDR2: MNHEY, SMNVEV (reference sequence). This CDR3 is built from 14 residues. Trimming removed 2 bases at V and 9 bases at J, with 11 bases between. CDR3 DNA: TGTGCCAGCAGTTTAGGGGGGACCTTTTCACCCCTCCACTTT. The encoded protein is CASSLGGTFSPLHF.

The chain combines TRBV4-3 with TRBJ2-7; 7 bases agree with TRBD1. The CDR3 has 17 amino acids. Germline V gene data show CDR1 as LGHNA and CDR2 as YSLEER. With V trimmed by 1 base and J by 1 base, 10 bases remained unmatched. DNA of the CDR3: TGCGCCAGCAGCCAAGCCCCGACAGGGTTGATATCCTACGAGCAGTACTTC. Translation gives CASSQAPTGLISYEQYF.

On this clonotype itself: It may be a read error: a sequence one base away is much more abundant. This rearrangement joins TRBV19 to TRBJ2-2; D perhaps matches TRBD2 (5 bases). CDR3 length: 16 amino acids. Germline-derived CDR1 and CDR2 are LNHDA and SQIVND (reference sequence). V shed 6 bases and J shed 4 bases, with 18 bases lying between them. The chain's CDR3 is CASSPRVRATTGELFF. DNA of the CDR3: TGTGCCAGTAGCCCTCGGGTGAGGGCCACCACCGGGGAGCTGTTTTTT.

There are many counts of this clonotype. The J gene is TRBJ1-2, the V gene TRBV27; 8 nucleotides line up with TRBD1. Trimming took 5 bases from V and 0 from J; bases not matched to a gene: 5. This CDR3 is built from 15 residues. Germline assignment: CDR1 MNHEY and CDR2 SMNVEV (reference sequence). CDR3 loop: CASSNGTGPNYGYTF. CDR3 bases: TGTGCCAGCAGTAACGGGACAGGTCCTAACTATGGCTACACCTTC.

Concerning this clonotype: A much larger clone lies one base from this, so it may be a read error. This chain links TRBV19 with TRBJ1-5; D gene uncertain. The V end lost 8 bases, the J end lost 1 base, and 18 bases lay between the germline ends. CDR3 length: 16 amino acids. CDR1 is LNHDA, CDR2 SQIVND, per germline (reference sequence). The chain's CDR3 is CASLARSSASNQPQHF. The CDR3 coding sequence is TGTGCCAGTTTGGCCAGGTCGTCAGCGAGCAATCAGCCCCAGCATTTT.

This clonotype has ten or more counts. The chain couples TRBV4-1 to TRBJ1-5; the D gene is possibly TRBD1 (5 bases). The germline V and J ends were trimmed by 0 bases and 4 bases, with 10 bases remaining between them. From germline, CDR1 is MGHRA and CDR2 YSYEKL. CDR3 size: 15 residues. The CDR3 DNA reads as TGCGCCAGCAGCCAAGAAGGGGAGGGGAATCAGCCCCAGCATTTT. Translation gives CASSQEGEGNQPQHF.

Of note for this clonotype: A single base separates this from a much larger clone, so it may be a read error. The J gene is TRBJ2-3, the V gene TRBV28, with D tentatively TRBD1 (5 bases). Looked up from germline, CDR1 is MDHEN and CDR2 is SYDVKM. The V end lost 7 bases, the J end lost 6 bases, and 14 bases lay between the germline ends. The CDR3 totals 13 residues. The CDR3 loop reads CASISGLWDTQYF. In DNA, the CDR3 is TGTGCCAGCATTTCAGGGTTGTGGGATACGCAGTATTTT.

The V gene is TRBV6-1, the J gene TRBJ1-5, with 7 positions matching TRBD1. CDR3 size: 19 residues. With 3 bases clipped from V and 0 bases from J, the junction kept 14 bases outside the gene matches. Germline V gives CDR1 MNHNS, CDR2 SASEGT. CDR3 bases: TGTGCCAGCAGTGACCCGCTCCGTACCGGGACAGATAGCAATCAGCCCCAGCATTTT. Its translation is CASSDPLRTGTDSNQPQHF.

The CDR3: CSARDRSGLGEKLFF. The CDR3 bases are TGCAGTGCTAGAGATAGGTCCGGGCTTGGGGAAAAACTGTTTTTT. V is TRBV20-1 and J is TRBJ1-4; D is uncertain. The CDR3 totals 15 residues. Germline CDR1 is DFQATT and CDR2 is SNEGSKA (reference sequence). Trimming took 0 bases from V and 8 from J, leaving 16 bases between them.

As DNA, the CDR3 is TGTGCCAGCAGTTTCAGGGCCGTGGGGCAAGAGACCCAGTACTTC. It codes for CASSFRAVGQETQYF. J is TRBJ2-5 and V is TRBV12-3 or TRBV12-4; possibly TRBD1 for D (5 bases). The CDR3 runs 15 residues. Trimming pared 3 bases from V and 2 bases from J, leaving 13 bases between.

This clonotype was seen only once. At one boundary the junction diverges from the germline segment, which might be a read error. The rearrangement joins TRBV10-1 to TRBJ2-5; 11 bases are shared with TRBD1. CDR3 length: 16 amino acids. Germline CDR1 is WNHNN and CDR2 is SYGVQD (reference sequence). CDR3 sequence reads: CASSPGQGGVEETLYF. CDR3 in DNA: TGCGCCAGCTCTCCGGGACAGGGGGGAGTAGAAGAGACCCTGTACTTC.

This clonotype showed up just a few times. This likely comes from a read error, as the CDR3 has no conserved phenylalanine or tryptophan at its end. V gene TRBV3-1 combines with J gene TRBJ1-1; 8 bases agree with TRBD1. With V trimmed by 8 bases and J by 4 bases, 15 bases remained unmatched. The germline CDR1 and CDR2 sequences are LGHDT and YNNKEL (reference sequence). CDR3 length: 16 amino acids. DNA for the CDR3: TGTGCCAGCTCGAAAATGTCCCCAGGACAGGGCACTGAAGCTTTCTCT. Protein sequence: CASSKMSPGQGTEAFS.

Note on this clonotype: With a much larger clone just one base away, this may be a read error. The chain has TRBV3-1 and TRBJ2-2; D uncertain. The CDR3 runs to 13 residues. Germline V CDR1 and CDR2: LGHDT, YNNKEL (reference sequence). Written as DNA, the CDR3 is TGTGCCAGCAACCAAATTACGGACGGGGAGCTGTTTTTT. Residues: CASNQITDGELFF.

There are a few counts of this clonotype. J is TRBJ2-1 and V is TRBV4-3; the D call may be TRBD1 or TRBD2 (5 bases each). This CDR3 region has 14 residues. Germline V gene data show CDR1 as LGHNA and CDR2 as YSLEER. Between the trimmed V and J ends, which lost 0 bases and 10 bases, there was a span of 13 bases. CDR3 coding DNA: TGCGCCAGCAGCCAAGATGTCTCCGGGACCGAGCAGTTCTTC. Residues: CASSQDVSGTEQFF.

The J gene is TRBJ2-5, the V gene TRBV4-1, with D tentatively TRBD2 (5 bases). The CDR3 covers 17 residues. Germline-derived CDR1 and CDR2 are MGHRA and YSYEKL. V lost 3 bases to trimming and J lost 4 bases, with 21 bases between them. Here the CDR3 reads CASSHDPIGDGRETQYF. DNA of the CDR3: TGCGCCAGCAGCCACGACCCTATTGGGGATGGGAGAGAGACCCAGTACTTC.

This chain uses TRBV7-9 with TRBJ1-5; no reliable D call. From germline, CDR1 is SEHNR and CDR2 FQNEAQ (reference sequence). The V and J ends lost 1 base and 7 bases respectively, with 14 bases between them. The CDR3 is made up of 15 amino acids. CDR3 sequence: CASSLESEEGQPQHF. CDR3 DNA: TGTGCCAGCAGCTTAGAGTCAGAAGAGGGACAGCCCCAGCATTTT.

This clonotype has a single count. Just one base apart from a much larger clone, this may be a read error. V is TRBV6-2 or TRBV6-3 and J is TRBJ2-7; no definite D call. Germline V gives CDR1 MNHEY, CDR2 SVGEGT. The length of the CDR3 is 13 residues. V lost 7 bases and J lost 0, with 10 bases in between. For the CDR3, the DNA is TGTGCCAGCAATGTGGGCAGCTCCTACGAGCAGTACTTC. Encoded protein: CASNVGSSYEQYF.